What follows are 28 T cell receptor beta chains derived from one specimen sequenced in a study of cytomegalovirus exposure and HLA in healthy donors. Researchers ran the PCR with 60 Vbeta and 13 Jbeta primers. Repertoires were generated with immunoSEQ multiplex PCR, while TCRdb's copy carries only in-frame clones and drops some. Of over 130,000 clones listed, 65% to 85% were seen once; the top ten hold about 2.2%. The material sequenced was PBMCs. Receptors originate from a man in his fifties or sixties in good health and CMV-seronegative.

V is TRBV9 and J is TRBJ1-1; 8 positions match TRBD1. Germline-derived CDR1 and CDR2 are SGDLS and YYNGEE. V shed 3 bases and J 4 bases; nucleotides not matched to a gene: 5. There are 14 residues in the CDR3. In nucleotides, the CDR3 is TGTGCCAGCAGCGCCGCCGACAGGGGCACTGAAGCTTTCTTT. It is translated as CASSAADRGTEAFF.

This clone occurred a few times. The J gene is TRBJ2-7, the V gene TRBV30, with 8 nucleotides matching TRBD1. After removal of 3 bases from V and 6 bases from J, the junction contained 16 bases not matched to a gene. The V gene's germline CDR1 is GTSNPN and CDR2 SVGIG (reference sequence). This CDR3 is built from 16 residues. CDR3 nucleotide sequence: TGTGCCTGGAGCCCTCAGGGGGCGAAGGGGAAGGGCGAGCAGTACTTC. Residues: CAWSPQGAKGKGEQYF.

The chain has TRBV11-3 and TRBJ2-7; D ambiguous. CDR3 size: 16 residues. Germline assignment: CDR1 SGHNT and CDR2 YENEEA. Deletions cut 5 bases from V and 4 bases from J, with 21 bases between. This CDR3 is CASSPDHQAGEYEQYF. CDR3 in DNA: TGTGCCAGCAGCCCCGATCACCAAGCAGGCGAGTACGAGCAGTACTTC.

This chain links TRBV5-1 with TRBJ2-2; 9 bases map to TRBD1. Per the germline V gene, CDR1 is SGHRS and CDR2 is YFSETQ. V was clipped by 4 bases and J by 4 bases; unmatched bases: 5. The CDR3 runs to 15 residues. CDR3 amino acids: CASSDGTGSTGELFF. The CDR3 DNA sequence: TGCGCCAGCAGCGACGGGACAGGGTCCACCGGGGAGCTGTTTTTT.

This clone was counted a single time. This CDR3 reads CASPRGGAGDQPQHF. CDR3 bases: TGTGCCAGCCCGAGGGGGGGCGCGGGCGATCAGCCCCAGCATTTT. The chain joins TRBV5-5 to TRBJ1-5, with D possibly matching TRBD1 (6 bases). Trimming pared 7 bases from V and 5 bases from J, leaving 19 bases between. Per germline, CDR1 SGHKS and CDR2 YYEKEE (reference sequence). This CDR3 has 15 amino acids.

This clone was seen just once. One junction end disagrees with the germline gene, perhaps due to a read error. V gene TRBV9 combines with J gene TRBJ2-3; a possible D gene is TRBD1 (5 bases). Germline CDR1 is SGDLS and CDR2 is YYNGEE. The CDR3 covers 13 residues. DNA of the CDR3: TGTGCCAGCAGAGGGGTCTCCACAGATGCGCAGTATTTT. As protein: CASRGVSTDAQYF.

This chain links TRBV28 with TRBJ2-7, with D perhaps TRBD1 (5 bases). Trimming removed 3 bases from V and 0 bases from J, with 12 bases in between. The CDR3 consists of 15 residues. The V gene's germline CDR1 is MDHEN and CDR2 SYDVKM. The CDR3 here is CASSLGRKSSYEQYF. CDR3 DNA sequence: TGTGCCAGCAGTTTGGGGCGGAAGAGCTCCTACGAGCAGTACTTC.

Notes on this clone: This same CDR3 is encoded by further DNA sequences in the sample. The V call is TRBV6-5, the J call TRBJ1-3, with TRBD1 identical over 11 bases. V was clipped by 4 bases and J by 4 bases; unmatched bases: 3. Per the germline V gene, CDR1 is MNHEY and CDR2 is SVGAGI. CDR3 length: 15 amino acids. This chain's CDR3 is CASSFGQGAGNTIYF. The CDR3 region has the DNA TGTGCCAGCAGTTTCGGACAGGGGGCCGGAAACACCATATATTTT.

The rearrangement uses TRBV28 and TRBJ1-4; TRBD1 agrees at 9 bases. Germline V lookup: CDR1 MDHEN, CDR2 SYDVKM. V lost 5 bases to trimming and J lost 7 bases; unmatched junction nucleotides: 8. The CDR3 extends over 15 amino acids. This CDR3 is CASSVTGGASEKLFF. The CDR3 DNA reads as TGTGCCAGCAGTGTCACAGGGGGCGCAAGTGAAAAACTGTTTTTT. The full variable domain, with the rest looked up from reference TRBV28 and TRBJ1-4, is DVKVTQSSRYLVKRTGEKVFLECVQDMDHENMFWYRQDPGLGLRLIYFSYDVKMKEKGDIPEGYSVSREKKERFSLILESASTNQTSMYLCASSVTGGASEKLFFGSGTQLSVL.

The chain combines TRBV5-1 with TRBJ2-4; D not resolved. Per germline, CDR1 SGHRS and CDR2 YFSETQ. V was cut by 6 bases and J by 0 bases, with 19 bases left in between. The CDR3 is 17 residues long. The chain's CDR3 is CASNLEPAPGAKNIQYF. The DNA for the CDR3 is TGCGCCAGCAACCTGGAACCGGCCCCAGGAGCCAAAAACATTCAGTACTTC. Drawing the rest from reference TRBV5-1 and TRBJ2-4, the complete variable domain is KAGVTQTPRYLIKTRGQQVTLSCSPISGHRSVSWYQQTPGQGLQFLFEYFSETQRNKGNFPGRFSGRQFSNSRSEMNVSTLELGDSALYLCASNLEPAPGAKNIQYFGAGTRLSVL.

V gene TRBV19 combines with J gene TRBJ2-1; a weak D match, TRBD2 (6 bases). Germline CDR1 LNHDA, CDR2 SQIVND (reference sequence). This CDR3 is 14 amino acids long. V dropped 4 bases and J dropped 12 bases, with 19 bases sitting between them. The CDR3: CASSTNGLPHGQFF. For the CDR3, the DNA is TGTGCCAGTAGTACCAACGGACTACCGCATGGGCAGTTCTTC.

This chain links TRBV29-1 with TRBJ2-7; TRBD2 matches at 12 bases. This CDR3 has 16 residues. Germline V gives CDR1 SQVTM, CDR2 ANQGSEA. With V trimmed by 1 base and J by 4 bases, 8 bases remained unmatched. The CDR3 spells CSVEGATSGRLYEQYF. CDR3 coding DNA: TGCAGCGTTGAAGGGGCGACTAGCGGGAGATTATACGAGCAGTACTTC.

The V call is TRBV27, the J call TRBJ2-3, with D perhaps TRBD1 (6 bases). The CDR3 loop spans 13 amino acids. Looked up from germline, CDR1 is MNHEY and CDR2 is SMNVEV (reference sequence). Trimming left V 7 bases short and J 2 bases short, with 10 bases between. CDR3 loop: CASKSGDTDTQYF. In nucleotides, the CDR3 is TGTGCCAGCAAGTCAGGGGACACAGATACGCAGTATTTT.

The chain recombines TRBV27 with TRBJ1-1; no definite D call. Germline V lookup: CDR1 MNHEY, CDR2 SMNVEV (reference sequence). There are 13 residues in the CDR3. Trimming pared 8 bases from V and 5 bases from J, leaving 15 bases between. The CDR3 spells CASGRGPWTEAFF. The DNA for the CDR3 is TGTGCCAGCGGAAGAGGGCCCTGGACTGAAGCTTTCTTT.

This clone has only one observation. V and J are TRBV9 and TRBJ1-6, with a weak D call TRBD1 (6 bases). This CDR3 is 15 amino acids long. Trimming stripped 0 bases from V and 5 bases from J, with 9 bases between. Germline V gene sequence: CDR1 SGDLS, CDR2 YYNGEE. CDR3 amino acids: CASSVGGQNNSPLHF. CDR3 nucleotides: TGTGCCAGCAGCGTAGGGGGACAAAATAATTCACCCCTCCACTTT.

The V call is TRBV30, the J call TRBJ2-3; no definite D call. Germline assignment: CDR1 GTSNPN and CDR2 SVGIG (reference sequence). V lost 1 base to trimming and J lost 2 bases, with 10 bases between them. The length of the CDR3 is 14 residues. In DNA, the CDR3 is TGTGCCTGGAGTGGCCAGGATATCACAGATACGCAGTATTTT. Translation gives CAWSGQDITDTQYF.

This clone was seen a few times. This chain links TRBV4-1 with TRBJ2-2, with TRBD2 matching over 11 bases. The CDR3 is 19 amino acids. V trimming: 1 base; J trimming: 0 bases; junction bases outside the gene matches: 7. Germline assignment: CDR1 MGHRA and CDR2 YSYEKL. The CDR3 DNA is TGCGCCAGCAGCCAAGCTTGGATAGCGGGGGGGACGAACACCGGGGAGCTGTTTTTT. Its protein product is CASSQAWIAGGTNTGELFF.

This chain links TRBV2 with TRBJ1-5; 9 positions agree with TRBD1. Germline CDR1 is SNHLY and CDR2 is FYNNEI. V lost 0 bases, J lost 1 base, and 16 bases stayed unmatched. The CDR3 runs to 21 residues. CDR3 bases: TGTGCCAGCAGTGAAGCGAGGGGCTCGGGACAGGGATCTCAAAGCAATCAGCCCCAGCATTTT. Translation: CASSEARGSGQGSQSNQPQHF.

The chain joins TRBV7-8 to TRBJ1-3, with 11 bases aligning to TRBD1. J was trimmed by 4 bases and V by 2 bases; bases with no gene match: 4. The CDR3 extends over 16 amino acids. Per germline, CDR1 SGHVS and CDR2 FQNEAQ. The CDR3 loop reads CASSLRDRGTGNTIYF. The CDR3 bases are TGTGCCAGCAGCTTAAGGGACAGGGGGACCGGAAACACCATATATTTT.

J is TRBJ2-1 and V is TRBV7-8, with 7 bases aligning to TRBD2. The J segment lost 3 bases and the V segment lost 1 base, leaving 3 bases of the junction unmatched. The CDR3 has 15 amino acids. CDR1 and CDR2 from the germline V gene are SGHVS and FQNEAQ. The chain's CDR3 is CASSLGGGGYNEQFF. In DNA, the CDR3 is TGTGCCAGCAGCTTAGGGGGCGGGGGCTACAATGAGCAGTTCTTC.

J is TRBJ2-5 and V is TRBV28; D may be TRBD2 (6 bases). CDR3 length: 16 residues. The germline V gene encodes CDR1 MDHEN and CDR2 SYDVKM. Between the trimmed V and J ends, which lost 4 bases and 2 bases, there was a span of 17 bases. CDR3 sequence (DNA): TGTGCCAGCAGTTGGAGGGGTCGCGGCAAACAAGAGACCCAGTACTTC. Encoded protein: CASSWRGRGKQETQYF.

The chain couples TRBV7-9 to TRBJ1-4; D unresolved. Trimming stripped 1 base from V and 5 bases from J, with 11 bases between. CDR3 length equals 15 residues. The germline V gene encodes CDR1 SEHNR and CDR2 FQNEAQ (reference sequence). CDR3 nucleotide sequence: TGTGCCAGCAGCTTAGTCAGAGGGTCGAATGAAAAACTGTTTTTT. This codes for CASSLVRGSNEKLFF.

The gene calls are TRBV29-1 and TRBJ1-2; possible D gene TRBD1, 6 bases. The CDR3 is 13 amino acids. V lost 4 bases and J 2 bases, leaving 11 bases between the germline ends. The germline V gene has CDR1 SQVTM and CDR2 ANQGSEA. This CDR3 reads CSVGDNGNYGYTF. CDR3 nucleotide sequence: TGCAGCGTTGGGGACAACGGAAACTATGGCTACACCTTC.

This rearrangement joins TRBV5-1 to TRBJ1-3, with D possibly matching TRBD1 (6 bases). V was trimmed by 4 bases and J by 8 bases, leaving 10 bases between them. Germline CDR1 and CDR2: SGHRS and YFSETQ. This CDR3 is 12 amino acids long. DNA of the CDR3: TGCGCCAGCAGCCCGACAGGAGACACCATATATTTT. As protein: CASSPTGDTIYF.

The CDR3 region is CAISRQRADTQYF. The CDR3 DNA is TGTGCCATCAGTAGGCAGCGCGCCGATACGCAGTATTTT. The chain has TRBV10-3 and TRBJ2-3; unclear D gene. This CDR3 contains 13 residues. Germline V lookup: CDR1 ENHRY, CDR2 SYGVKD. Between the trimmed V and J ends, which lost 5 bases and 6 bases, there was a span of 12 bases.

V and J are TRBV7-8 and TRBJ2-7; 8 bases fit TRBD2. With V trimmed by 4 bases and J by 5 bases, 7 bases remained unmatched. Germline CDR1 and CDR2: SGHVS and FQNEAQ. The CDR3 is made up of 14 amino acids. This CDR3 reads CASSSTGRGHEQYF. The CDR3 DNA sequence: TGTGCCAGCAGCTCAACCGGGAGGGGCCACGAGCAGTACTTC.

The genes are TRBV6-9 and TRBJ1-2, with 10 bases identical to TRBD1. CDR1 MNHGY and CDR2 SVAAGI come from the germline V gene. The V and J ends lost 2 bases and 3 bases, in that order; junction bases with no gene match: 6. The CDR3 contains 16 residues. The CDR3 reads CASSYTGTGVHYGYTF. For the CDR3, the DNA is TGTGCCAGCAGTTATACCGGGACAGGGGTTCACTATGGCTACACCTTC.

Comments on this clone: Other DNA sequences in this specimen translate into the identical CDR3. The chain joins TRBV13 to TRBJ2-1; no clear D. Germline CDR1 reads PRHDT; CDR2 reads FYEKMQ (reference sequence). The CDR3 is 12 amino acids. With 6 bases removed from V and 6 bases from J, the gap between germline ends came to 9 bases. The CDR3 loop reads CASRLIGNEQFF. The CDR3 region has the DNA TGTGCCAGCAGACTTATTGGCAATGAGCAGTTCTTC.